This T cell receptor beta chain is from a study of cytomegalovirus exposure and HLA in healthy donors (dated by TCRdb to the late 2010s). Looking at the study overall: An earlier analysis of 587 of the donors reported 250 to 300 Gb of sequence data and some 100 million unique TCR beta sequences from 150 million to 200 million T cells. Rather than using new phenotypic data, the later analysis identified candidate immune exposures from TCR beta sequences and from how often those sequences occurred across donors. Across some 400 genotyped donors of the cohort, an average of about 220,000 unique TCR beta nucleotide sequences per donor were sequenced, and roughly 18% of those sequences were non-productive. High-throughput TCR immunosequencing, statistical association of individual TCRs with disease status, and machine learning were combined to predict cytomegalovirus infection status. Of the roughly 410 genotyped donors, approximately 81% were placed in the genetic ancestry cluster associated with self-reported Caucasian donors. All discovery cohort repertoires had been generated using a single sequencing platform. Typing coverage varied by locus: roughly 620-640 donors for A, B, C, DRB1 and DQB1; roughly 520 for DQA1; around 570 for DPA1; around 450 for DPB1. In a later genetic analysis, genome-wide SNP genotypes for about 55% of the roughly 670 donors were used, and that subset was treated as a discovery cohort. Donor age, sex, ethnicity and CMV serostatus were compiled alongside the repertoire data. The T cell repertoires of some 670 subjects were profiled by immunosequencing and related to cytomegalovirus serostatus. A later analysis re-analyzed previously published TCR beta repertoires from approximately 670 donors and added high-resolution HLA genotyping to study TCR occurrence patterns. HLA typing covered class I and class II loci at four-digit resolution. Along with the approximately 700-subject first cohort, a separate validation cohort of 120 different subjects was used. An earlier analysis of 587 of the donors used high-throughput TCR beta sequencing to judge whether each TCR beta V gene segment behaved as functional or pseudogenic. An early release covering 550 to 700 HLA-typed donors comprised approximately 290 gigabases of sequencing data and around 80 million unique TCR sequences. Because of strong linkage in the cohort, a handful of DR-DQ haplotypes were treated as single units for association and clustering. The study aimed to test whether signatures of past pathogen exposure could be identified by cataloging public T cell receptors. Overall results and qualifications from the work: According to a later analysis, parvovirus B19, influenza, CMV and Epstein-Barr virus appeared linked to several top co-occurrence clusters. In a later genetic analysis, a missense DCLRE1C variant was associated with V-gene and J-gene trimming of TCR beta chains, and the association was replicated in an independent cohort. In both the original and validation cohorts, the classifier was reported to diagnose cytomegalovirus status with high specificity and sensitivity. In a later analysis, TCR association rates were found to vary across HLA loci, with the most associated TCRs seen for DRB1 alleles and the fewest for HLA-C alleles. The authors suggested that the approach could potentially be generalized to other disease states and immunological phenotypes. Presence/absence analyses assumed roughly uniform sequencing depth across donors, an assumption that may not hold. Specific HLA alleles were associated with roughly 16,000 TCR beta sequences at a false discovery rate of 0.05 in a later analysis. Most TCR sequences were seen in very few donors, while some public TCRs were found in many individuals. Because counts were too low, roughly 18 rarely observed V segments, including chromosome 9 orphons, were left out of the earlier analysis of roughly 600 of the donors. When HLA alleles, especially DR and DQ, strongly co-occurred, TCR associations were difficult to assign to individual alleles. The study gave a list of 150 to 200 TCR beta chains associated with cytomegalovirus. Three of the identified cytomegalovirus-associated TCR beta chains were confirmed in vitro to be specific for cytomegalovirus antigens. A further reported finding was that TCR beta sequences accurately predicted the HLA-A and HLA-B alleles for most subjects in the first cohort. In an earlier analysis of 450 to 750 of the donors, most TCR beta V segments appeared in productive rearrangements about 87% or about 30% of the time, broadly matching IMGT annotations. A later analysis found that most CMV-associated TCR beta chains appeared HLA-restricted, with HLA associations seemingly driven largely by CMV exposure. A later genetic analysis reported fewer N-insertions in productive TCRs among donors in an Asian-associated ancestry cluster than the approximately 700-donor mean. Because some donors lacked HLA typing at each locus, the association tests relied only on the typed subset. Correlated functional status among segregating V segments might be attributable to linkage disequilibrium, but an unknown experimental factor could not be ruled out. Only TCR beta chains were sequenced in this cohort, and the absence of alpha or paired-chain data limited detectable features. The only immune exposure information available for the cohort was CMV serostatus. A later analysis found that HLA-associated TCR beta chains were more clonally expanded and had lower generation probabilities than equally common non-associated chains. A group of highly shared sequence variants was considered likely to be a technical artifact of the sequencing pipeline. Because the 87-base-pair reads could not distinguish some IMGT-functional V segments, including TRBV6-2 and TRBV6-3, those segments were excluded.

Preparation of the library involved the immunoSEQ multiplex PCR assay. The multiplex PCR relied on a mix of 60 forward primers for TCR Vbeta segments and 13 reverse primers for TCR Jbeta segments. The CDR3 region of rearranged TCR beta genes was amplified from genomic DNA by a multiplex PCR assay. The amplified TCR beta libraries were sequenced on the Illumina HiSeq System as 87-base-pair reads. The original pipeline was this. A later analysis counted tens of millions of unique TCR beta chains across the 550 to 700 repertoires, and about 10 million of these chains were shared by at least two donors. To remove PCR and sequencing errors, raw reads were error-corrected and collapsed into unique sequences using a nearest-neighbor algorithm that merged closely related sequences. CDR3 sequences were aligned to IMGT reference sequences to assign V, D and J gene segments. For a sequence to be retained, a match of at least six nucleotides to both a V gene segment and a J gene segment was required. Rearrangements were called productive when the CDR3 lacked stop codons and stayed in frame with V and J; all others were non-productive. CDR3 was defined by IMGT convention, running from the second conserved V-encoded cysteine to the conserved J-encoded phenylalanine. Sequences without an unambiguous match to a single V gene segment were excluded from the earlier analysis of 500 to 700 of the donors. In an earlier analysis of approximately 500 of the donors, a V segment was called functional when productive rearrangements were above 56.7%, and segregating when the standard deviation between donors exceeded 5%. To diagnose cytomegalovirus status from the catalog of TCR beta chain sequences, a statistical classification framework was built. A later analysis assigned V and J genes by comparing TCR nucleotide sequences with IMGT/GENE-DB human TR gene sequences. The TCRdist pipeline was used in a later analysis to assign CDR3 sequences and most-parsimonious VDJ recombination scenarios. In a later analysis, every TCR beta chain was defined by the combination of its CDR3 amino acid sequence and its V-gene family, and reads without a unique V-gene family were dropped. In a later analysis, around 650 highly shared, low-generation-probability nucleotide sequences were removed to address suspected cross-contamination and a sequencing artifact. In a later analysis, a clonal expansion index for each public chain was calculated from normalized within-repertoire ranks of inferred template counts. Generation probabilities in a later analysis came from a VDJ recombination model fitted to out-of-frame rearrangements, and those results were checked against IGoR. Hypergeometric tests were used in a later analysis to score TCR-TCR, TCR-HLA and TCR-CMV co-occurrence, with a repertoire-size bias correction applied to the TCR pairs. False discovery rates were estimated in a later analysis by permuting HLA or CMV assignments 20 times. In a later analysis, co-occurring TCRs were grouped with DBSCAN, and TCRdist sequence similarity was added when clustering was performed within HLA-allele-positive subsets. Repertoires with fewer than 30,000 or more than 120,000 public chains, plus five repertoires with anomalous nucleotide sharing, were excluded from co-occurrence clustering. The source is immuneACCESS, and TCRdb retained only in-frame sequences with V and J called. Part of the clones is not carried over; for the studies checked, unresolved V genes explain less than half of this, and the remainder is unexplained. D and trimming come from the DNA, and the V and J calls and clone size come from that table. Recorded for this sample are roughly 220,000 clones; roughly 80% of them occurred a single time. In total, the top ten clones hold less than 3% of the sample.

The cohort was made up of several hundred healthy bone marrow donors. At the time of sampling, every cohort member was nominally healthy, though immune exposures that went unrecorded were likely present. The donor tested CMV seronegative, placing the donor among the 350 or so seronegative members of the cohort. A peripheral blood sample was collected from each donor, and TCR beta sequencing was performed on peripheral blood mononuclear cells. The Qiagen DNeasy Blood Extraction Kit was used to extract genomic DNA from the blood cell samples. As regards this clone: Its antigen target is currently unknown. Per-base qualities were not stored, and no clone one base away is much larger.

CDR3 length: 14 amino acids, cysteine to phenylalanine. The only DNA kept is the CDR3, 42 bases in frame from the first base. CDR1 and CDR2, looked up from the germline V gene, are SGDLS and YYNGEE. Cut back by 0 bases and 5 bases, the V and J ends lie 12 bases apart. The sequence was obtained from a woman aged 40-49 years in good health and CMV-seronegative. The chain employs TRBV9 and TRBJ2-7; tentative D gene TRBD1, with 5 bases matching. Sequencing was performed on PBMCs. The DNA sequence is TGTGCCAGCAGCGTAGGGGCAGGGTCGCACGAGCAGTACTTC. This sequence encodes CASSVGAGSHEQYF.